What follows describes a single T cell receptor beta chain. No antigen is known for it. Per-base quality was not reported, and no clone a single base away is much larger than it. These data belong to a study of T cell clonotyping in hematopoietic cell transplantation (dated by TCRdb to the early 2020s). In the study overall: Pretransplant recipient samples were obtained after cytoreduction. The study collected 135 blood samples from approximately 35 consecutive transplant recipients and their related donors. Recruitment of patients was conducted between 2015 and 2017, and follow-up was continued until late 2020 or death. The research as a whole found: After transplant, TCR diversity in recipients dropped, and pathologically expanded clonotypes increased progressively from day 30 to day 180. Broader TCR repertoire diversity after transplant was predicted by Inverse Simpson Index values from donors and from recipients before transplant. Overlap with donor repertoires was found for only a small fraction of recipient repertoires, with over 95% found to appear de novo at the given depth. The sample size was limited, and CD4 and CD8 repertoire contributions could not be separated because cells were not sorted.

Sample time point, as interpreted from the label and publication: recipient sample about 28 days before transplant, after cytoreduction. Blood from recipients was drawn about 28 days before transplant and again at days 30, 100 and 180 after transplant. Nuclei Lysis Solution was used to extract genomic DNA from fresh or cryopreserved unfractionated peripheral blood mononuclear cells. The immunoSEQ assay, a bias-controlled multiplex PCR using V- and J-specific primers, was used to amplify TCR beta CDR3 regions from genomic DNA. In a second PCR step, a proprietary barcode and Illumina adapter sequences were attached to the CDR3 amplicons. CDR3 libraries were sequenced on an Illumina MiSeq instrument. From the authors' description of their analysis: Export and quality control were handled in immunoSEQ Analyzer 3.0, while downstream analyses relied on R Bioconductor and Immunarch. Only productive rearrangements in the normalized downsampled data set were used to calculate repertoire metrics. Pathologically expanded clonotypes were defined as those larger than 5 templates in the normalized cohort. The Inverse Simpson Index was used to measure repertoire diversity. To capture all clonotypes, the CMV-specificity analyses were run on the non-normalized data set. TCRdb holds this immuneACCESS table with in-frame rearrangements only. Some clones are missing; in checked studies, unresolved V genes explain under half, and the rest has no known cause. Clonal size and the V and J genes are those of that table, whereas D and trimming came from the DNA. The sample table contains some 19,000 clones; only one count was recorded for roughly 77% of them. The ten largest clones take up around 17% of the sample.

The germline V gene supplies CDR1 MRHNA and CDR2 SNTAGT. CDR3 length: 16 amino acids, cysteine to phenylalanine. The DNA shown is the 48-base CDR3, in frame from base 1. Ends trimmed: V by 5 bases, J by 7 bases; bases unmatched to a gene: 12. Sequencing used peripheral blood mononuclear cells, obtained before stem cell transplant. The rearranged chain carries TRBV6-4 and TRBJ2-1, with 9 central nucleotides matching TRBD1. The source is a man aged 55 to 70 with acute myeloid leukemia. Some clones in this sample may be carry-over from other donors' samples. CDR3 protein: CASSPTGGTARNEQFF. DNA sequence: TGTGCCAGCAGTCCGACAGGGGGAACGGCTAGAAATGAGCAGTTCTTC.